This is a list of T cell receptor beta chains from one sample in a study of graft-versus-host responses after intestinal transplantation. The table came from immunoSEQ multiplex PCR; TCRdb's copy has only in-frame clones and leaves some out. The sample has 10,000 or so clones, roughly 31% seen once. Sequenced here: alloreactive CD4+ T cells from a mixed lymphocyte reaction culture, sampled before transplantation. The receptors derive from a human patient who was an organ donor for intestinal transplantation. CDR3s include the opening cysteine and the closing phenylalanine or tryptophan. D genes are given only for firm matches. Clone size is given for some rows only: seen once, a few or many times, or a class if the clone is expanded.

abundance: few; d_gene: .; v_gene: TRBV19; j_gene: TRBJ1-2; CDR3nt: TGTGCCAGTAGTATGAGGGGAGGCGGCTACACCTTC; CDR3aa: CASSMRGGGYTF
abundance: .; d_gene: .; v_gene: TRBV11-2; j_gene: TRBJ1-6; CDR3nt: TGTGCCAGCAGCAATAGCGGGAGAAGTTCACCCCTCCACTTT; CDR3aa: CASSNSGRSSPLHF
abundance: .; d_gene: .; v_gene: TRBV5-8; j_gene: TRBJ1-1; CDR3nt: TGTGCCAGCAGCACAGGGCTCCGCAACACTGAAGCTTTCTTT; CDR3aa: CASSTGLRNTEAFF
abundance: .; d_gene: .; v_gene: TRBV27; j_gene: TRBJ1-2; CDR3nt: TGTGCCAGCAGGCTCGGACAGAAGGGCCGCTATGGCTACACCTTC; CDR3aa: CASRLGQKGRYGYTF
abundance: medium-sized; d_gene: .; v_gene: TRBV5-4; j_gene: TRBJ1-2; CDR3nt: TGTGCCAGCAGCATCGGTCTCTATGGCTACACCTTC; CDR3aa: CASSIGLYGYTF
abundance: .; d_gene: TRBD2; v_gene: TRBV6-1; j_gene: TRBJ2-2; CDR3nt: TGTGCCATCAGTGGCGGACTAGCGGGGGCCGTCACCGGGGAGCTGTTTTTT; CDR3aa: CAISGGLAGAVTGELFF
abundance: few; d_gene: TRBD1; v_gene: TRBV28; j_gene: TRBJ1-6; CDR3nt: TGTGCCAGCAGTTTAATTGGGACAGGGGTAAATTCACCCCTCCACTTT; CDR3aa: CASSLIGTGVNSPLHF
abundance: .; d_gene: TRBD1; v_gene: TRBV7-7; j_gene: TRBJ1-4; CDR3nt: TGTGCTAGCAGCTTAGGAACAGGGGCTAATGAAAAACTGTTTTTT; CDR3aa: CASSLGTGANEKLFF
abundance: .; d_gene: .; v_gene: TRBV4-2; j_gene: TRBJ2-7; CDR3nt: TGTGCCAGCAGCCCGAACGCGGGACAGTCCTACGAGCAGTACTTC; CDR3aa: CASSPNAGQSYEQYF
abundance: .; d_gene: TRBD1; v_gene: TRBV5-1; j_gene: TRBJ2-7; CDR3nt: TGCGCCAGCAGCGTCGGGACAGGGCCTGCCGAGCAGTACTTC; CDR3aa: CASSVGTGPAEQYF
abundance: few; d_gene: TRBD2; v_gene: TRBV10-1; j_gene: TRBJ2-3; CDR3nt: TGCGCCAGCAGTGAGAGACAAGCGGGGGTGGGGGGCACAGATACGCAGTATTTT; CDR3aa: CASSERQAGVGGTDTQYF
abundance: .; d_gene: TRBD1; v_gene: TRBV15; j_gene: TRBJ1-4; CDR3nt: TGTGCCACTCAACAGGGGGCGGCTAATGAAAAACTGTTTTTT; CDR3aa: CATQQGAANEKLFF
abundance: .; d_gene: TRBD2; v_gene: TRBV10-3; j_gene: TRBJ2-3; CDR3nt: TGTGCCATGGGGACTAGCGGGAGTACTAGCACAGATACGCAGTATTTT; CDR3aa: CAMGTSGSTSTDTQYF